This T cell receptor (beta chain) was documented in a study of blood T cell repertoires in COVID-19. Study-wide background: The samples span acute and convalescent COVID-19 from the United States, Italy and Spain. PBMCs, B-cell-depleted T cells, or T cells were the source of the cDNA or gDNA that made up the material.

How the authors handled the data: It was from reference gene primer amplification that nucleated cell counts were estimated. The method was immunoSEQ multiplex PCR; TCRdb's version includes in-frame clones alone and lacks a portion of them. V, J and clone size are taken as reported in that table, and D and trimming were inferred from the DNA itself. The sample includes about 170,000 clones, about nine tenths of them seen just once. Germline assignment: CDR1 KGHDR and CDR2 SFDVKD. The CDR3 loop spans 15 amino acids. Trimming removed 5 bases from V and 8 bases from J; junction bases left unmatched: 11.

The sequence was obtained from a man between 65 and 85 years old with acute or convalescent COVID-19. The sample comprised peripheral blood. This rearrangement joins TRBV24-1 to TRBJ2-1, with 7 bases fitting TRBD2. The CDR3 reads CATSASGDGRDEQFF. The DNA for the CDR3 is TGTGCCACCAGTGCGTCGGGGGATGGGAGGGATGAGCAGTTCTTC.